This T cell receptor beta chain is from a study of blood T cell repertoires in COVID-19. Clones were sequenced by immunoSEQ multiplex PCR, and TCRdb holds only the in-frame ones, with some missing. The table includes about 140,000 clones, roughly four fifths detected once. From germline, CDR1 is SGHTA and CDR2 FQGNSA. Deletions cut 2 bases from V and 2 bases from J, with 12 bases between. The CDR3 spans 15 residues. Sequenced input: peripheral blood. The genes are TRBV7-2 and TRBJ2-5; a possible D gene is TRBD2 (6 bases). The origin of this receptor is a human donor in a cohort sampled during active COVID-19. The CDR3 bases are TGTGCCAGCAGCTTACTGACTAGGACTCAAGAGACCCAGTACTTC. Translated: CASSLLTRTQETQYF.